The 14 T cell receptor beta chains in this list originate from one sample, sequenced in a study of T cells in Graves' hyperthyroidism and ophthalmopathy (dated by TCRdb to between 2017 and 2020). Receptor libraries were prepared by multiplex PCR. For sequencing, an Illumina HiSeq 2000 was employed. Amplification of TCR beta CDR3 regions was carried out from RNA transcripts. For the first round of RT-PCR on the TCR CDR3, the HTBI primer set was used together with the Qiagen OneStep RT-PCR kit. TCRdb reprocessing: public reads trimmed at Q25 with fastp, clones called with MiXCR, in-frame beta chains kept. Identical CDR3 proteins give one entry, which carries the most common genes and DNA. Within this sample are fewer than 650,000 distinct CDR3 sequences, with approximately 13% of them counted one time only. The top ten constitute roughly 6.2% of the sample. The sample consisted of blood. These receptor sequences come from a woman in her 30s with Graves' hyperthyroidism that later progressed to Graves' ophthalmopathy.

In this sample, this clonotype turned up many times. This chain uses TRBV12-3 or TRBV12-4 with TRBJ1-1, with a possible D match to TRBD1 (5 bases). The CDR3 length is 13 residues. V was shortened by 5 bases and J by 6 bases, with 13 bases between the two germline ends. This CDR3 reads CASSPRGGPEAFF. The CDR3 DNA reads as TGTGCCAGCAGTCCCCGCGGGGGTCCTGAAGCTTTCTTT.

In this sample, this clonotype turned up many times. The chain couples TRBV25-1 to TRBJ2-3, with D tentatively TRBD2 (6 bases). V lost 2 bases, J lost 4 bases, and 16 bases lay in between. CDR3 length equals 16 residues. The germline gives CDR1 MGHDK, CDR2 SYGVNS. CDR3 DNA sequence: TGTGCCAGCAGTGAACAGCGGGCCTTAGGGGCAGATACGCAGTATTTT. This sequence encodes CASSEQRALGADTQYF.

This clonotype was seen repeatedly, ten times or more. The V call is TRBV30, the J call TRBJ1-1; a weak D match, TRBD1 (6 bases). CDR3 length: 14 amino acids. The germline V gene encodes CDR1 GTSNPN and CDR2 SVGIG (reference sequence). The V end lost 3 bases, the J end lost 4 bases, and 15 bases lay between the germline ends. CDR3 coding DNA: TGTGCCTGGAGGGAACAGGGATTCATCACTGAAGCTTTCTTT. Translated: CAWREQGFITEAFF.

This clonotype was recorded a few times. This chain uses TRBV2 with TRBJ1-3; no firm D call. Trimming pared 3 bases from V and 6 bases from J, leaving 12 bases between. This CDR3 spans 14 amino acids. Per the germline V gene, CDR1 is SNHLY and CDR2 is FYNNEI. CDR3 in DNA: TGTGCCAGCAGTGACAGGCAAACTGAAAACACCATATATTTT. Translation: CASSDRQTENTIYF. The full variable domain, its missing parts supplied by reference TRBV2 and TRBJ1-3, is EPEVTQTPSHQVTQMGQEVILRCVPISNHLYFYWYRQILGQKVEFLVSFYNNEISEKSEIFDDQFSVERPDGSNFTLKIRSTKLEDSAMYFCASSDRQTENTIYFGEGSWLTVV.

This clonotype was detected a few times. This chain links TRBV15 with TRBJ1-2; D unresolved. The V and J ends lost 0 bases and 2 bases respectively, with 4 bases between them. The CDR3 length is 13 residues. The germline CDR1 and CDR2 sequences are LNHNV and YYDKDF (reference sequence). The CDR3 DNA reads TGTGCCACCAGCAGAGATGAGAACTATGGCTACACCTTC. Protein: CATSRDENYGYTF.

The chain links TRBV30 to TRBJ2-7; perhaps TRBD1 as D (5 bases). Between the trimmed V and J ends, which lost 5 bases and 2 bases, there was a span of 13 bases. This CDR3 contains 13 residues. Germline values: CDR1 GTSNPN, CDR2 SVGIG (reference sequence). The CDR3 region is CAWGDGAPYEQYF. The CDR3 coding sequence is TGTGCCTGGGGGGATGGGGCCCCCTACGAGCAGTACTTC.

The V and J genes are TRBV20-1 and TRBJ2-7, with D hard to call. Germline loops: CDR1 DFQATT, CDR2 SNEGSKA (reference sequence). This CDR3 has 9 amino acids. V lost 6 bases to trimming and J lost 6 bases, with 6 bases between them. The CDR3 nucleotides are TGCAGTGCGGGCGGCGAGCAGTACTTC. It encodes CSAGGEQYF.

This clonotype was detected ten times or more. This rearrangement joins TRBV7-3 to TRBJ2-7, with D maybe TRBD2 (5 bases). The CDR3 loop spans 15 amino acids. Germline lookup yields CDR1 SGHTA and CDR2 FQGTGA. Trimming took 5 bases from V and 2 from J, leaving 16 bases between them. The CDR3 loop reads CASSAGPGETYEQYF. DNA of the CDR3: TGTGCCAGCAGCGCGGGTCCAGGCGAGACCTACGAGCAGTACTTC.

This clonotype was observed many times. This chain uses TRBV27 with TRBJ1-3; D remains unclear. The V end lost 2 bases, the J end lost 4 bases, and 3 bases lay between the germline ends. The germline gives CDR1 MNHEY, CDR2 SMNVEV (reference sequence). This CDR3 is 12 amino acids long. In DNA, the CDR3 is TGTGCCAGCAGTTTACCCGGAAACACCATATATTTT. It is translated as CASSLPGNTIYF.

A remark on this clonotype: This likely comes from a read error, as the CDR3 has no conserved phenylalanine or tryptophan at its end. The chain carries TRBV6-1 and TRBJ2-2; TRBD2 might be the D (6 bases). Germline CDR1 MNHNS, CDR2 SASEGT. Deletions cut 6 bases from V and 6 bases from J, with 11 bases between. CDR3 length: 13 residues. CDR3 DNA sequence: TGTGCCAGCAGCCTCAGCGGGTCCGGGGAGCTGTTTATT. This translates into CASSLSGSGELFI.

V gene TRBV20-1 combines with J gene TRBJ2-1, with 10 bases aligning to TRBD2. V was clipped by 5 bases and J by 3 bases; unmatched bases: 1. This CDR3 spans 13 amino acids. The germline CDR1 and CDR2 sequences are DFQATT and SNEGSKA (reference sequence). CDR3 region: CSALAGDYNEQFF. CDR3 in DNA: TGCAGTGCTCTAGCGGGAGACTACAATGAGCAGTTCTTC.

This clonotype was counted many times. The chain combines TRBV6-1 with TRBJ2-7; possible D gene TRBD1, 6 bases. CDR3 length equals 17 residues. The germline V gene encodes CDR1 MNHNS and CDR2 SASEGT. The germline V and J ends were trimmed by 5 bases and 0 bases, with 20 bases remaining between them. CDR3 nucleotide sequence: TGTGCCAGCAGTTCGACCCGACAGGCTGGGAGCTCCTACGAGCAGTACTTC. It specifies CASSSTRQAGSSYEQYF.

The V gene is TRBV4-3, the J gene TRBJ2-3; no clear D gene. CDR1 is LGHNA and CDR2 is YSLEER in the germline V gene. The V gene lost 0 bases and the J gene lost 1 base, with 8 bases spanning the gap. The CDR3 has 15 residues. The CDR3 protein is CASSQEGGRTDTQYF. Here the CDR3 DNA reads TGCGCCAGCAGCCAAGAGGGCGGACGCACAGATACGCAGTATTTT.

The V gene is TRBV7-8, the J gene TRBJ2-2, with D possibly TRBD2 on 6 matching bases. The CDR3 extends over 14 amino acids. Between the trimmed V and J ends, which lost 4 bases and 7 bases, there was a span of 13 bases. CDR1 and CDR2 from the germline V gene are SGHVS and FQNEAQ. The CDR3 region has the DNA TGTGCCAGCAGCTATACTAGCTCCGGCGGGGAGCTGTTTTTT. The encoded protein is CASSYTSSGGELFF.